This TCR beta chain was sequenced for a study of blood T cell repertoires in COVID-19. Here immunoSEQ multiplex PCR was the method, and the copy in TCRdb shows in-frame clones only, minus some. The table lists about 180,000 clones, just over 85% of them singletons. The sample comprised PBMCs or T cells enriched from blood (not recorded which). The sequence came from a woman under 30 who had recovered from COVID-19.

CDR3 nucleotides: TGTGCCAGTAGTCCATGGACAGGAGCTAATTCACCCCTCCACTTT. This gives the protein CASSPWTGANSPLHF. The chain employs TRBV19 and TRBJ1-6, with TRBD1 identical over 7 bases. V gave up 5 bases and J gave up 6 bases; unmatched junction bases: 7. The CDR3 has 15 amino acids. CDR1 and CDR2 (germline): LNHDA, SQIVND (reference sequence).